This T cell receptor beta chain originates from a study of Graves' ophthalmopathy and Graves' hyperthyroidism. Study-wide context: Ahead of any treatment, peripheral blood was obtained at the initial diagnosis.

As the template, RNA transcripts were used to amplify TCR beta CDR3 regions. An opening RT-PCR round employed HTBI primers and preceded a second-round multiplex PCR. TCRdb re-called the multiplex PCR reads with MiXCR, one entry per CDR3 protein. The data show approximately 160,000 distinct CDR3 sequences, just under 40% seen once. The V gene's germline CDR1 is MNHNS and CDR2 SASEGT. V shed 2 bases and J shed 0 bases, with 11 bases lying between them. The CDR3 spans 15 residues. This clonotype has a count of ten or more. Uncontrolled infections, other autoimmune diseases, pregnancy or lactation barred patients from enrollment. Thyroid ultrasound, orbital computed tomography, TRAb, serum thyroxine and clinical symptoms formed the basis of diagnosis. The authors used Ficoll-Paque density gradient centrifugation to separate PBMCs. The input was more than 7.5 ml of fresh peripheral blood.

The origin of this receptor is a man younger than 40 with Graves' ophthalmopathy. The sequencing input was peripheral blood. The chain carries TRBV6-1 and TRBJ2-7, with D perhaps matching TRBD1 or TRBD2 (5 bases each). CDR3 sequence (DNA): TGTGCCAGCAGTGAAAACCCAGGGAGCTCCTACGAGCAGTACTTC. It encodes CASSENPGSSYEQYF.